This TCR beta chain was recovered during a study of blood T cell repertoires in COVID-19 (dated by TCRdb to 2020 to 2021). Some background on the complete study: Samples covering the acute and convalescent phases of COVID-19 were provided by collaborators in the United States, Italy and Spain. The samples were drawn from two sources: the first 160 participants of the ongoing ImmuneRACE study, and over 1,000 subjects contributed by 6 global collaborators. Where available, HLA class I and class II types were obtained from metadata supplied by the sample provider rather than from assay-based typing. Nearly every sample came with metadata listing a de-identified subject ID, COVID-19 status, age in years and sex. Deeply sampled blood TCRbeta repertoires from subjects exposed to, actively infected with, or recovered from COVID-19 were included in the dataset. The material from the prospective study consisted of cDNA or gDNA derived from T cells, B-cell-depleted T cells, or PBMCs. A freely available public database, intended as a resource for researchers studying the immune response to SARS-CoV-2, is where the repertoires were released.

CDR1 and CDR2, looked up from the germline V gene (reference sequence), are LNHDA and SQIVND. The CDR3, cysteine through phenylalanine, is 13 amino acids long. CDR3 DNA is the only sequence kept; it has 39 bases, read in frame from the first base. V gives up 1 base and J gives up 8 bases, and the segment between their germline ends measures 11 bases. Collaborating institutions collected whole blood in K2EDTA tubes following their own protocols. For TCRbeta analysis, collaborators shipped samples as frozen whole blood, isolated PBMCs, or DNA extracted from either of those sample types. TCRbeta CDR3 regions were amplified from genomic DNA using the immunoSEQ Assay, a bias-controlled multiplex PCR. Per the authors' processing: The number of nucleated cells in each sample was estimated by amplification of reference gene primers within the assay. To quantify the absolute abundance of each unique TCRbeta CDR3 rearrangement, sequence reads were collapsed and filtered. For each sample, productive Simpson clonality was calculated by taking the square root of Simpson's diversity index across productive rearrangements. The table was pulled from immuneACCESS by TCRdb, which kept in-frame rearrangements only. Such tables lose some clones; where checked, under half of the loss comes from unresolved V genes, and the rest has no known cause. That table is the source of V, J and clone size, and D and trimming were worked out from the DNA. Recorded for this sample are about 370,000 clones; nearly 90% of them occurred a single time. The top ten constitute 6.5% of the sample.

About this clone itself: Its recognized antigen is unknown. No base quality values were provided; no much bigger clone lies one nucleotide off.

Here is what the overall study found, with its caveats: How much clinical and demographic metadata was included differed by source and by participant, and the metadata was provided uncurated.

The chain couples TRBV19 to TRBJ1-1, with no D gene named confidently. Material for sequencing was peripheral blood. This sequence originates from a man younger than 35 with active or convalescent COVID-19. The sequenced DNA: TGTGCCAGTAGTATAGCGGGTAAAACCGAAGCTTTCTTT. Translation gives CASSIAGKTEAFF.